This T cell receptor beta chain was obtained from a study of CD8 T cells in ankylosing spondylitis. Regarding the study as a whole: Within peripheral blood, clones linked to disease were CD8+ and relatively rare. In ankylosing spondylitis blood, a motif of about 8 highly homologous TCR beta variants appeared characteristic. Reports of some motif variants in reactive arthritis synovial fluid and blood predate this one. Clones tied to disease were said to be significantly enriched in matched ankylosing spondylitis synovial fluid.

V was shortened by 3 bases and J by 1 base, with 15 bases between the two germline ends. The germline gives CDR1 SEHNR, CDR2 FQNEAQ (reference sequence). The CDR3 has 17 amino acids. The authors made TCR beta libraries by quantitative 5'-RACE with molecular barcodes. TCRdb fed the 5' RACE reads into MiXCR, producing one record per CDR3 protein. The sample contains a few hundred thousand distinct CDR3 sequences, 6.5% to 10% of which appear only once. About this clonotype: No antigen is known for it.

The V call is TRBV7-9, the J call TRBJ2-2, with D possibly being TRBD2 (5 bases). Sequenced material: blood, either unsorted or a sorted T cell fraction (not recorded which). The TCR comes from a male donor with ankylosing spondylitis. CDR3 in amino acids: CASSFGVRTLNTGELFF. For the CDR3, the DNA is TGTGCCAGCAGCTTCGGGGTTCGGACTTTGAACACCGGGGAGCTGTTTTTT.